This T cell receptor beta chain was captured by sequencing in a study of blood T cells in healthy people across ages. With regard to this clonotype: The antigen remains unidentified.

The CDR3 covers 15 residues. Germline V gene data show CDR1 as SGHTA and CDR2 as FQGNSA. Notes on the study in general: A conclusive naive versus antigen-experienced comparison was prevented by the unsorted PBMCs.

Combining a sample-barcoded 5' primer with a J-beta primer mix, a second PCR ran for roughly 6 to 12 cycles. TCRdb used MiXCR to reprocess the 5' RACE reads, holding one entry per CDR3 protein. Among hundreds of thousands of distinct CDR3 sequences, 20% to 25% were seen once, and the ten largest hold more than 3%. This receptor was taken from a man aged 65-85 years in good health. The V gene is TRBV7-2, the J gene TRBJ2-1, with D hard to call. The J call may be in error: the DNA end matches TRBJ2-7 better. Sequencing input: blood. The CDR3 spells CASSLATIIKREQYF. DNA of the CDR3: TGTGCCAGCAGCTTAGCAACTATTATCAAACGGGAGCAGTACTTC.